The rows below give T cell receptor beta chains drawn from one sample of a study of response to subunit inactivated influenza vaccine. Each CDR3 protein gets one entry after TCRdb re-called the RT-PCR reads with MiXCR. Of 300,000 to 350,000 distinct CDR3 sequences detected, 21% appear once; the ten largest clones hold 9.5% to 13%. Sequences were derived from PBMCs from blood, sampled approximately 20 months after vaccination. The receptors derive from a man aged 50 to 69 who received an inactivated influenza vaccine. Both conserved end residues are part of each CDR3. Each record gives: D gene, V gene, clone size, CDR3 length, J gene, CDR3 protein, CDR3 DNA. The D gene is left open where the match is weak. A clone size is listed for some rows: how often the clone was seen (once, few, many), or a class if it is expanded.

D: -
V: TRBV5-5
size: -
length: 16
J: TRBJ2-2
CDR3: CASSLVLQPNTGELFF
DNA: TGTGCCAGCAGCTTGGTCTTACAGCCGAACACCGGGGAGCTGTTTTTT

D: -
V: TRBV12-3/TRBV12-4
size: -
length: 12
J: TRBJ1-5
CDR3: CASSFDLQPQHF
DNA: TGTGCCAGCAGCTTTGACTTGCAGCCCCAGCATTTT

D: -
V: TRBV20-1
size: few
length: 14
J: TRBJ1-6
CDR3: CSARVSGVASPLHF
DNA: TGCAGTGCTAGAGTGTCGGGGGTAGCGTCACCCCTCCACTTT

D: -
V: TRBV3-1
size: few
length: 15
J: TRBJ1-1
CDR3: CASSQVQGMNTEAFF
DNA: TGTGCCAGCAGCCAAGTTCAGGGGATGAACACTGAAGCTTTCTTT

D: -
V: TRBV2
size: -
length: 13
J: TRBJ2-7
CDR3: CASSGGGGDEQYF
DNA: TGTGCCAGCAGTGGCGGAGGAGGGGACGAGCAGTACTTC

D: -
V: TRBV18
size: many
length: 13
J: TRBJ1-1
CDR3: CASTRDYGTEAFF
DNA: TGTGCCAGCACGCGGGACTATGGAACTGAAGCTTTCTTT

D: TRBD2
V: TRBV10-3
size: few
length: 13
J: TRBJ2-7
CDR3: CAISAAGGSEQYF
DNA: TGTGCCATCAGTGCGGCGGGAGGGTCCGAGCAGTACTTC

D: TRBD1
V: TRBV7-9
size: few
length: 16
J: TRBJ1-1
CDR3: CASSTRTGKVDTEAFF
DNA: TGTGCCAGCAGCACACGGACAGGGAAGGTGGACACTGAAGCTTTCTTT

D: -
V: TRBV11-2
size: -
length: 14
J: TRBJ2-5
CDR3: CASSLDSLTGTQYF
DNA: TGTGCCAGCAGCTTAGATTCACTGACAGGGACCCAGTACTTC

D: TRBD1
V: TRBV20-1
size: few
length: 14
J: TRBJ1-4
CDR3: CSARDSTGALELFF
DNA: TGCAGTGCTAGAGATTCCACAGGGGCCCTCGAACTGTTTTTT

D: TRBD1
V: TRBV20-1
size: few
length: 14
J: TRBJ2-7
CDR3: CSARDLGQGIGQYF
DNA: TGCAGTGCTAGAGATTTAGGACAGGGGATTGGGCAGTACTTC

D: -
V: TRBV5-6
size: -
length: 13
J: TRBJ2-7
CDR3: CASSFWTPYEQYF
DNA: TGTGCCAGCAGCTTCTGGACTCCGTACGAGCAGTACTTC

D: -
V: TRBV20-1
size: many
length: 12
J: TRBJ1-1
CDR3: CSARTGNTEAFF
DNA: TGCAGTGCTAGGACAGGGAACACTGAAGCTTTCTTT

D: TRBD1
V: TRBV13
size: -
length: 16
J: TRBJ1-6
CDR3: CASSSTGETYNSPLHF
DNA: TGTGCCAGCAGCTCGACAGGGGAGACCTATAATTCACCCCTCCACTTT

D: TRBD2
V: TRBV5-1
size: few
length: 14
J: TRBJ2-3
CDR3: CASSLAGATDTQYF
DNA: TGCGCCAGCAGCTTAGCGGGGGCCACAGATACGCAGTATTTT

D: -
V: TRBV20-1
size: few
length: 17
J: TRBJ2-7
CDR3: CSARDPTAQAHSYEQYF
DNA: TGCAGTGCTAGAGATCCAACGGCCCAGGCCCACTCCTACGAGCAGTACTTC

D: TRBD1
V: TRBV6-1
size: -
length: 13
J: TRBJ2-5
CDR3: CASHTGVEETQYF
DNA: TGTGCCAGCCATACAGGGGTTGAAGAGACCCAGTACTTC

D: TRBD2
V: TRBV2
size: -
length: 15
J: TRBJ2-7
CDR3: CASSLTSGGPYEQYF
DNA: TGTGCCAGCAGCTTGACTAGCGGGGGGCCCTACGAGCAGTACTTC

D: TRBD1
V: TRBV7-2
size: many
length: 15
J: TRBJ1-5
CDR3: CASSPGQGLMVTQHF
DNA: TGTGCCAGCAGCCCTGGACAGGGTTTAATGGTGACCCAGCATTTT

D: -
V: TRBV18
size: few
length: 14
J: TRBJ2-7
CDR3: CASSPPGSYYEQYF
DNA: TGTGCCAGCTCACCCCCGGGCAGCTACTACGAGCAGTACTTC

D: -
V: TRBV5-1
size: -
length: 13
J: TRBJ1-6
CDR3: CASSLDPGSPLHF
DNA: TGCGCCAGCAGCTTGGACCCGGGGTCACCCCTCCACTTT

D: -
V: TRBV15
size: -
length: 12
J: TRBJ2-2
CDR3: CATSRTTGELFF
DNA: TGTGCCACCAGCAGAACGACCGGGGAGCTGTTTTTT

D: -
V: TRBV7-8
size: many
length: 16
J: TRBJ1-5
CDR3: CASSVQQGYSNQPQHF
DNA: TGTGCCAGCAGCGTACAACAGGGTTATAGCAATCAGCCCCAGCATTTT

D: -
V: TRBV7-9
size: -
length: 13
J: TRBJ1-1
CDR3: CASVGQKNTEAFF
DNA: TGTGCCAGCGTCGGACAGAAGAACACTGAAGCTTTCTTT

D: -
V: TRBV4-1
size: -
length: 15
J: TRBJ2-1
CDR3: CASSQERSDYNEQFF
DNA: TGCGCCAGCAGCCAAGAAAGGTCAGATTACAATGAGCAGTTCTTC

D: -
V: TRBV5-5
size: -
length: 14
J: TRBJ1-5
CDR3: CASSPDDGNQPQHF
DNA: TGTGCCAGCAGCCCCGACGACGGCAATCAGCCCCAGCATTTT

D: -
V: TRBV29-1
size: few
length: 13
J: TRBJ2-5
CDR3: CSVEPGRRETQYF
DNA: TGCAGCGTTGAACCAGGGCGTAGAGAGACCCAGTACTTC

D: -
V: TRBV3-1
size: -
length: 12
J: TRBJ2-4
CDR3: CASSQDRSTLYF
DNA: TGTGCCAGCAGCCAAGACCGATCAACTCTGTACTTC

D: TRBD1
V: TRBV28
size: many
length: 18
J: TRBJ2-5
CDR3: CASSFPGTFRQGAETQYF
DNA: TGTGCCAGCAGTTTTCCCGGTACTTTCAGACAGGGGGCAGAGACCCAGTACTTC

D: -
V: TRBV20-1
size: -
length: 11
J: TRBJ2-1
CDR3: CTGLHGNEQLF
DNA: TGCACGGGACTCCATGGGAATGAGCAGTTATTC

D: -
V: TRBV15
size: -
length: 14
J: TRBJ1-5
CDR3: CATSRGTNNQPQHF
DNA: TGTGCCACCAGCAGAGGGACAAACAATCAGCCCCAGCATTTT

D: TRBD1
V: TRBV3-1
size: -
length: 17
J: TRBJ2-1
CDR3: CASSLTETGTGRDEQFF
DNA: TGTGCCAGCAGCCTCACAGAAACCGGGACAGGTAGGGATGAGCAGTTCTTC

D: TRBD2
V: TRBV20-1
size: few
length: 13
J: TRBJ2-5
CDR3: CSARGLFQETQYF
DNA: TGCAGTGCTAGGGGACTATTCCAAGAGACCCAGTACTTC

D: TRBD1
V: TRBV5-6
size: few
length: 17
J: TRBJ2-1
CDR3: CASSFGQGVLSDNEQFF
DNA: TGTGCCAGCAGCTTCGGACAGGGGGTTCTTTCCGACAATGAGCAGTTCTTC

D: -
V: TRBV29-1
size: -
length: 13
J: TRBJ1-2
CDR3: CSVEGTRGVGYTF
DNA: TGCAGCGTTGAAGGCACGCGGGGCGTTGGCTACACCTTC

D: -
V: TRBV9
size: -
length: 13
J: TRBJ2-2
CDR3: CASGSLNTGELFF
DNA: TGTGCCAGCGGTTCCCTTAACACCGGGGAGCTGTTTTTT